Listed below are T cell receptor beta chains from one sample, sequenced in a study of blood T cell repertoires in COVID-19. Profiled with immunoSEQ multiplex PCR; TCRdb holds only in-frame clones, not every one. The sample yields 270,000 or so clones, roughly 91% seen once. The specimen sequenced was peripheral blood. The receptors shown here come from a woman in her twenties or thirties with COVID-19, enrolled during active disease. CDR3s include the opening cysteine and the closing phenylalanine or tryptophan.

J	V	CDR3
TRBJ2-1	TRBV19	CASSIPGGLSNEQFF
TRBJ2-3	TRBV5-1	CASSLGSGGRDTQYF
TRBJ2-7	TRBV2	CASSDFRGRSYEQYF
TRBJ2-2	TRBV14	CASSQTGGLAGELFF
TRBJ2-1	TRBV5-4	CASSFVGGSYNEQFF
TRBJ1-2	TRBV5-1	CASSLGRTMVGRGLGNYGYTF
TRBJ1-3	TRBV7-9	CASSLYGEGYTIYF
TRBJ2-1	TRBV19	CASSIGPDQTLNEQFF
TRBJ2-3	TRBV4-2	CASSQRTGGSGTDTQYF
TRBJ1-2	TRBV29-1	CSVVGEGSRDYGYTF
TRBJ1-2	TRBV28	CASTPGVYGYTF
TRBJ1-6	TRBV18	CASSPSRGNSPLHF
TRBJ1-6	TRBV30	CAWDTTGTTYNSPLHF
TRBJ2-1	TRBV6-5	CASRTTSWGDNEQFF
TRBJ2-3	TRBV5-1	CASSLAGGARMADTQYF
TRBJ1-1	TRBV2	CASSGGDTEAFF
TRBJ2-5	TRBV9	CASSVRGSHEETQYF
TRBJ1-2	TRBV6-5	CASRSEQGLNYGYTF
TRBJ2-7	TRBV11-2	CASSSRLAGTGGSYEQYF
TRBJ2-3	TRBV5-1	CASSFRGISTDTQYF
TRBJ2-5	TRBV5-1	CASSSAGRETQYF
TRBJ2-5	TRBV10-3	CAISESEDIETQYF
TRBJ2-3	TRBV6-5	CASKNTGRGTDTQYF
TRBJ1-1	TRBV7-9	CAGGLSEMNTEAFF
TRBJ2-1	TRBV11-3	CASSVQGYFGAEQFF
TRBJ2-7	TRBV5-1	CASSVLAGATSYEQYF
TRBJ1-1	TRBV28	CASSFPPREAFF
TRBJ2-3	TRBV10-2	CASSDYWAGAGDTQYF
TRBJ2-3	TRBV19	CAPRGHPADTQYF
TRBJ2-5	TRBV3-1/TRBV3-2	CASSISGIETQYF
TRBJ2-5	TRBV29-1	CSVPTGYSETQYF
TRBJ2-5	TRBV6-1	CAAGKTQYF
TRBJ2-7	TRBV29-1	CSAVTSGGEQYF
TRBJ2-2	TRBV24-1	CATSDLHGAGINTGELFF
TRBJ2-7	TRBV11-3	CASSSRDYHEQYF
TRBJ1-2	TRBV25-1	CASSEFDRAYGYTF
TRBJ1-6	TRBV4-1	CASSQFPDHNSPLHF
TRBJ1-3	TRBV5-1	CASSLEAGRSGNTIYF
TRBJ2-7	TRBV7-2	CASSLAGGPVVEQYF
TRBJ1-1	TRBV5-1	CASSPHGRENTEAFF
TRBJ1-1	TRBV28	CASNPRAGSAFF
TRBJ1-1	TRBV5-1	CASSLLRADTEAFF
TRBJ2-7	TRBV5-1	CASSVEEGSTREQYF
TRBJ2-1	TRBV7-2	CASRDPSGGGWVEQFF
TRBJ1-6	TRBV28	CASRADSSYNSPLHF
TRBJ2-1	TRBV11-2	CASSLEAGGYADEQFF
TRBJ2-3	TRBV3-1/TRBV3-2	CASSHGRYTDTQYF
TRBJ1-2	TRBV7-8	CASSRDRQKRGYTF
TRBJ2-3	TRBV5-1	CASSPTWTSTDTQYF
TRBJ2-1	TRBV14	CASSHRKVSGGAYNEQFF
TRBJ1-2	TRBV7-9	CASSFQGYRNGGYTF
TRBJ2-5	TRBV4-2	CASSGWSSGGEETQYF
TRBJ1-1	TRBV6-1	CASSEQGQVTEAFF
TRBJ1-2	TRBV19	CASTPGTGSYGYTF